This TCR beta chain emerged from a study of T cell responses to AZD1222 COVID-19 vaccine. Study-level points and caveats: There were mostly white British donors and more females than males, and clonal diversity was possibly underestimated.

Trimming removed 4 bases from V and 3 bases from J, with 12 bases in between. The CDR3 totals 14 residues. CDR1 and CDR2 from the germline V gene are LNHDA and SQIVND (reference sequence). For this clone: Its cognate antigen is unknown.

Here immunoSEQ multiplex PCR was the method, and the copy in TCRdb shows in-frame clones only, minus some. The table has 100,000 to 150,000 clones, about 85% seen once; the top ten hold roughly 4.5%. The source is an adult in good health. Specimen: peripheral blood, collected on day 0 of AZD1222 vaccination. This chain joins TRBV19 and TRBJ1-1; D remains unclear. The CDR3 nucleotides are TGTGCCAGTAGTACCCGGGGTAGGGACACTGAAGCTTTCTTT. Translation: CASSTRGRDTEAFF.